This TCR beta chain was identified during a study of cytotoxic CD8 clonotypes in ibrutinib-treated CLL. Libraries were prepared by immunoSEQ multiplex PCR; TCRdb keeps only in-frame clonotypes and omits some of them. Of 160,000 or so clones detected, more than 75% appear once; the ten largest clones hold roughly 1.9%. Trimming took off 10 bases at V and 0 bases at J, with 16 bases between the two ends. The CDR3 contains 15 residues. Germline V gene data show CDR1 as MDHEN and CDR2 as SYDVKM. The rearrangement links TRBV28 to TRBJ1-5; D is unclear. Sample: PBMCs, taken after 12 months of ibrutinib treatment. The receptor's source is a human donor with chronic lymphocytic leukemia. The CDR3 coding sequence is TGTGCCACCAGAAGACGGTTTTATAGCAATCAGCCCCAGCATTTT. Translating it yields CATRRRFYSNQPQHF.